The present entry profiles one T cell receptor (beta chain) with its context. Its target is not known. The sample originates from a study of shared clonotypes between healthy human individuals. This CDR3 is 14 amino acids long. V gave up 5 bases and J gave up 5 bases; unmatched junction bases: 6. Germline V gene sequence: CDR1 MNHEY, CDR2 SVGAGI. Study findings and constraints: Larger estimated richness was generally seen in naive subsets than in memory subsets.

Each sorted subset replicate got 200 ng genomic DNA, tens of thousands of genomes. The table came from immunoSEQ multiplex PCR; TCRdb's copy has only in-frame clones and leaves some out. The data show some 2.4 million clones, 93% seen once. The source is a man aged 18 to 29 in good health. Some clones in this sample may be carry-over from other donors' samples. The sample taken for sequencing was naive CD4+ T cells from PBMCs. Stated subset: CD45RA+ positively selected. The chain joins TRBV6-5 to TRBJ2-3; TRBD2 aligns across 8 bases. The CDR3 DNA is TGTGCCAGCAGTCTTCGGGGGGGCGTAGATACGCAGTATTTT. This codes for CASSLRGGVDTQYF.